The 21 T cell receptor beta chains presented below share a single source sample, sequenced in a study of T cell responses to AZD1222 COVID-19 vaccine. Here immunoSEQ multiplex PCR was the method, and the copy in TCRdb shows in-frame clones only, minus some. Among 90,000 to 110,000 clones, 70% to 90% were seen once, and the ten largest hold around 2.3%. The sequencing used peripheral blood, collected on day 0 of AZD1222 vaccination. These receptors were obtained from an adult in good health.

The J gene is TRBJ2-7, the V gene TRBV6-4, with D perhaps TRBD1 (6 bases). Germline V gives CDR1 MRHNA, CDR2 SNTAGT. Trimming removed 5 bases at V and 11 bases at J, with 13 bases between. The CDR3 has 11 residues. CDR3 DNA sequence: TGTGCCAGCAGTCCACAGGGTGTTGAGTACTTC. This sequence encodes CASSPQGVEYF.

This rearrangement joins TRBV7-8 to TRBJ1-4; tentative D call: TRBD1 (5 bases). CDR1 and CDR2 (germline): SGHVS, FQNEAQ. V was cut by 3 bases and J by 5 bases, with 10 bases left in between. This CDR3 is 14 amino acids long. CDR3 nucleotide sequence: TGTGCCAGCAGCTTGGGACTGAACAATGAAAAACTGTTTTTT. Translated, it gives CASSLGLNNEKLFF.

J is TRBJ2-3 and V is TRBV2; 9 bases line up with TRBD1. This CDR3 is built from 14 residues. Germline V gene lookup returns CDR1 SNHLY and CDR2 FYNNEI. Germline trimming cut 5 bases from V and 2 bases from J; bases unmatched to any gene: 2. The CDR3 DNA reads TGTGCCAGCAGTAGGACAGGGGCCACAGATACGCAGTATTTT. Its translation: CASSRTGATDTQYF.

The gene calls are TRBV4-3 and TRBJ2-6, with 8 nucleotides matching TRBD2. Trimming removed 2 bases from V and 0 bases from J; junction bases left unmatched: 6. Germline lookup yields CDR1 LGHNA and CDR2 YSLEER. This CDR3 comprises 18 residues. CDR3 loop: CASSQLETSGSGANVLTF. For the CDR3, the DNA is TGCGCCAGCAGCCAACTAGAAACTAGCGGCTCTGGGGCCAACGTCCTGACTTTC.

The chain has TRBV28 and TRBJ1-1; D possibly corresponds to TRBD1 (6 bases). Germline V gene data show CDR1 as MDHEN and CDR2 as SYDVKM. The CDR3 is 15 residues long. V lost 5 bases and J 5 bases, leaving 18 bases between the germline ends. This CDR3 is CASSTLTGGGTEAFF. CDR3 DNA: TGTGCCAGCAGTACACTGACAGGTGGGGGGACTGAAGCTTTCTTT.

The chain carries TRBV27 and TRBJ2-1, with 10 bases fitting TRBD2. CDR1 MNHEY and CDR2 SMNVEV come from the germline V gene (reference sequence). This CDR3 spans 15 amino acids. J was trimmed by 2 bases and V by 5 bases; bases with no gene match: 3. The CDR3 region is CASSATSGTYNEQFF. As DNA, the CDR3 is TGTGCCAGCAGTGCCACTAGCGGGACCTACAATGAGCAGTTCTTC.

This clone was detected only once. This chain connects TRBV29-1 to TRBJ2-3; D is ambiguous. V was clipped by 4 bases and J by 0 bases, with 8 bases between them. Germline V CDR1 and CDR2: SQVTM, ANQGSEA. This CDR3 is 13 amino acids long. The chain's CDR3 is CSVGSRSTDTQYF. CDR3 bases: TGCAGCGTTGGGTCGAGAAGCACAGATACGCAGTATTTT.

The V call is TRBV25-1, the J call TRBJ2-2; the D gene is possibly TRBD2 (5 bases). Germline CDR1 reads MGHDK; CDR2 reads SYGVNS. V was trimmed by 6 bases and J by 7 bases, leaving 12 bases between them. The CDR3 sequence is 13 residues long. For the CDR3, the DNA is TGTGCCAGCAGAGGCCCTGACTACGGGGAGCTGTTTTTT. Translated: CASRGPDYGELFF. The full variable domain, its missing parts supplied by reference TRBV25-1 and TRBJ2-2, is EADIYQTPRYLVIGTGKKITLECSQTMGHDKMYWYQQDPGMELHLIHYSYGVNSTEKGDLSSESTVSRIRTEHFPLTLESARPSHTSQYLCASRGPDYGELFFGEGSRLTVL.

The V and J genes are TRBV6-5 and TRBJ1-2; D is undetermined. Germline V gives CDR1 MNHEY, CDR2 SVGAGI. The V and J ends lost 5 bases and 5 bases respectively, with 12 bases between them. The CDR3 extends over 13 amino acids. The DNA for the CDR3 is TGTGCCAGCAGTCCTGGATCGGATTATGGCTACACCTTC. Its translation: CASSPGSDYGYTF.

The gene calls are TRBV11-3 and TRBJ1-2, with 8 bases identical to TRBD1. This CDR3 contains 13 residues. Germline V CDR1 and CDR2: SGHNT, YENEEA. Trimming at V came to 1 base and at J to 6 bases, leaving 1 base not matched to a gene. The DNA for the CDR3 is TGTGCCAGCAGCTTAGCAGGGGGCGATGGCTACACCTTC. It yields the protein CASSLAGGDGYTF.

The J gene is TRBJ2-1, the V gene TRBV7-3; the D call may be TRBD1 or TRBD2 (6 bases each). V was cut by 1 base and J by 0 bases, with 22 bases left in between. Germline values: CDR1 SGHTA, CDR2 FQGTGA. CDR3 length equals 20 residues. DNA of the CDR3: TGTGCCAGCAGCTTAATTCGGAGGGACCGAAGGGGGATCTCCTACAATGAGCAGTTCTTC. Amino acids: CASSLIRRDRRGISYNEQFF.

The genes are TRBV14 and TRBJ2-1, with D perhaps TRBD1 (5 bases). Trimming shortened V by 6 bases and J by 1 base, and 13 bases separated the two germline ends. Per the germline V gene, CDR1 is SGHDN and CDR2 is FVKESK. The CDR3 contains 15 residues. CDR3 DNA sequence: TGTGCCAGCAGAGCCACGACAGAGTCCTACAATGAGCAGTTCTTC. Translated: CASRATTESYNEQFF.

The rearrangement joins TRBV10-3 to TRBJ1-1, with 9 bases identical to TRBD1. V lost 1 base and J lost 7; bases outside the gene matches: 7. Germline V gene data show CDR1 as ENHRY and CDR2 as SYGVKD. The CDR3 runs to 15 residues. The CDR3: CAISEWTPGQGEAFF. The CDR3 region has the DNA TGTGCCATCAGTGAGTGGACTCCGGGACAGGGTGAAGCTTTCTTT.

The V and J genes are TRBV6-5 and TRBJ1-5, with D unresolved. V was shortened by 5 bases and J by 3 bases, with 5 bases between the two germline ends. Germline V gene data show CDR1 as MNHEY and CDR2 as SVGAGI. This CDR3 contains 12 residues. The CDR3 DNA reads as TGTGCCAGCAGTAATGCCAATCAGCCCCAGCATTTT. This translates into CASSNANQPQHF.

The chain links TRBV5-4 to TRBJ2-3, with 8 bases lining up with TRBD2. V gave up 5 bases and J gave up 0 bases; unmatched junction bases: 5. Germline V lookup: CDR1 SGHNT, CDR2 YYREEE (reference sequence). This CDR3 is built from 15 residues. CDR3 protein: CASRTGTSSTDTQYF. CDR3 nucleotides: TGTGCCAGCAGGACCGGGACTAGTAGCACAGATACGCAGTATTTT.

The chain uses TRBV5-1 and TRBJ2-2; D not certain. The CDR3 extends over 14 amino acids. Deletions cut 2 bases from V and 2 bases from J, with 7 bases between. Germline V gene lookup returns CDR1 SGHRS and CDR2 YFSETQ. The CDR3 spells CASSFSGNTGELFF. The CDR3 nucleotides are TGCGCCAGCAGCTTCTCGGGTAACACCGGGGAGCTGTTTTTT.

V gene TRBV9 combines with J gene TRBJ2-1, with 11 bases aligning to TRBD1. J gave up 7 bases and V 2 bases, and 5 bases lay outside the gene matches. The CDR3 is 15 residues long. Germline lookup yields CDR1 SGDLS and CDR2 YYNGEE. CDR3 region: CASSVGQGARNEQFF. The CDR3 bases are TGTGCCAGCAGCGTCGGACAGGGGGCGCGGAATGAGCAGTTCTTC.

This chain uses TRBV5-4 with TRBJ2-3; 9 positions match TRBD1. CDR1 SGHNT and CDR2 YYREEE come from the germline V gene (reference sequence). J gave up 5 bases and V 4 bases, and 2 bases lay outside the gene matches. The CDR3 loop spans 13 amino acids. CDR3 in amino acids: CASSVDRGDTQYF. CDR3 bases: TGTGCCAGCAGCGTGGACAGGGGAGATACGCAGTATTTT.

This chain connects TRBV4-3 to TRBJ1-2; D remains unclear. CDR1 is LGHNA, CDR2 YSLEER, per germline. The CDR3 is 15 amino acids. The V end was cut by 1 base, the J end by 8 bases, with 17 bases between. The CDR3 loop is CASSQGNGGILGYTF. In DNA form, the CDR3 reads TGCGCCAGCAGCCAAGGGAATGGCGGGATTTTAGGCTACACCTTC.

The V call is TRBV9, the J call TRBJ2-5; 8 nucleotides match TRBD2. Looked up from germline, CDR1 is SGDLS and CDR2 is YYNGEE. V dropped 1 base and J dropped 2; count of bases not matched to a gene: 4. The CDR3 has 15 amino acids. The CDR3 here is CASSVPSGGQETQYF. CDR3 DNA sequence: TGTGCCAGCAGCGTACCTTCGGGGGGGCAAGAGACCCAGTACTTC.

V and J are TRBV15 and TRBJ1-5, with D tentatively TRBD1 (5 bases). Between the trimmed V and J ends, which lost 1 base and 2 bases, there was a span of 12 bases. CDR3 length: 16 amino acids. From germline, CDR1 is LNHNV and CDR2 YYDKDF (reference sequence). The CDR3 loop is CATSRVAGPGNQPQHF. Here the CDR3 DNA reads TGTGCCACCAGCAGAGTCGCGGGACCGGGCAATCAGCCCCAGCATTTT.